This T cell receptor beta chain was identified during a study of cytomegalovirus exposure and HLA in healthy donors. In the study overall: An early release of data contained roughly 86 million unique TCRs, which came from HLA-typed donors. Genetic ancestry analysis placed around four fifths of the approximately 390 donors that were genotyped in the Caucasian-associated cluster.

The CDR3 is made up of 13 amino acids. Germline CDR1 is SGHTA and CDR2 is FQGNSA. Trimming took off 5 bases at V and 8 bases at J, with 15 bases between the two ends. The PCR was carried out with 60 Vbeta primers and 13 Jbeta primers. Assay: immunoSEQ multiplex PCR; the TCRdb copy retains only in-frame clones and omits some. The sample includes 95,000 to 150,000 clones, approximately 84% of them seen just once. This clone has just a few counts. The sample consisted of PBMCs. This sequence joins TRBV7-2 and TRBJ1-2; D is possibly TRBD1 (6 bases). This receptor was identified in a man over 45 in good health and CMV-seronegative. The CDR3 region has the DNA TGTGCCAGCAGCATAAAGGCAGGGGACGGCTACACCTTC. Amino acid sequence: CASSIKAGDGYTF.